These 5 T cell receptor beta chains originate from one sample sequenced in a study of cytomegalovirus exposure and HLA in healthy donors. The PCR had 60 Vbeta and 13 Jbeta primers. Data came from immunoSEQ multiplex PCR; TCRdb stores just in-frame clones and leaves some out. The repertoire holds 150,000 to 200,000 clones, with 75% to 85% as singletons. The sample taken for sequencing was PBMCs. The receptors were gathered from a woman aged 18-35 years in good health and CMV-seronegative.

The CDR3 reads CAISTGQPLSSGANVLTF. DNA for the CDR3: TGTGCCATCAGTACGGGACAGCCCCTAAGCTCTGGGGCCAACGTCCTGACTTTC. This chain connects TRBV10-3 to TRBJ2-6, with 7 bases lining up with TRBD1. The CDR3 covers 18 residues. V trimming: 5 bases; J trimming: 0 bases; junction bases outside the gene matches: 10. Germline CDR1 reads ENHRY; CDR2 reads SYGVKD.

The chain joins TRBV10-1 to TRBJ2-3; 7 nucleotides agree with TRBD1. Germline CDR1 and CDR2: WNHNN and SYGVQD (reference sequence). The CDR3 extends over 15 amino acids. V was clipped by 2 bases and J by 2 bases; unmatched bases: 4. The CDR3 DNA reads TGCGCCAGCAGTGAGGGGACAGCTAACACAGATACGCAGTATTTT. Its translation: CASSEGTANTDTQYF.

The chain has TRBV28 and TRBJ1-2; 8 bases line up with TRBD1. Losses at the gene ends were 4 bases for V and 2 bases for J; bases not matched to a gene: 6. Germline V gene data show CDR1 as MDHEN and CDR2 as SYDVKM. The CDR3 is made up of 15 amino acids. CDR3 region: CASSSGQGTNYGYTF. In DNA, the CDR3 is TGTGCCAGCAGTTCAGGACAGGGTACCAACTATGGCTACACCTTC.

This clone was observed once. The genes are TRBV30 and TRBJ2-7; 7 positions agree with TRBD1. Trimming cost V 5 bases and J 1 base; bases outside gene matches: 5. Germline CDR1 and CDR2: GTSNPN and SVGIG (reference sequence). The CDR3 spans 13 residues. CDR3 sequence: CAWDLQGSYEQYF. The CDR3, as DNA: TGTGCCTGGGATTTACAGGGGTCCTACGAGCAGTACTTC. Full variable domain (rest looked up from reference TRBV30 and TRBJ2-7): SQTIHQWPATLVQPVGSPLSLECTVEGTSNPNLYWYRQAAGRGLQLLFYSVGIGQISSEVPQNLSASRPQDRQFILSSKKLLLSDSGFYLCAWDLQGSYEQYFGPGTRLTVT.

The table lists this clone with a count of one. J is TRBJ2-3 and V is TRBV4-1; perhaps TRBD1 as D (5 bases). The CDR3 runs to 14 residues. CDR1 is MGHRA and CDR2 is YSYEKL in the germline V gene. Between the trimmed V and J ends, which lost 7 bases and 0 bases, there was a span of 11 bases. The CDR3 sequence: CASTRTPSTDTQYF. CDR3 bases: TGCGCCAGCACCCGGACACCTAGCACAGATACGCAGTATTTT.